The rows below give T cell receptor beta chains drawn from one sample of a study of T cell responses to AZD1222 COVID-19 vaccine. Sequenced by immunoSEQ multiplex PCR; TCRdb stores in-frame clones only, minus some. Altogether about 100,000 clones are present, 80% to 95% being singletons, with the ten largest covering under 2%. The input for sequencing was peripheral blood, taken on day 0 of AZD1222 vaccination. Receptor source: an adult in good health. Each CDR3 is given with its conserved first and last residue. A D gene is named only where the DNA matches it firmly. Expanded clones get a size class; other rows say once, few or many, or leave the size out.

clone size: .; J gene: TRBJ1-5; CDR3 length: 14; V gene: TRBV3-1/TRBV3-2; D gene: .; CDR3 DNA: TGTGCCAGCAGCCCTACTGCAGGGGACCAGCCCCAGCATTTT; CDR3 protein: CASSPTAGDQPQHF
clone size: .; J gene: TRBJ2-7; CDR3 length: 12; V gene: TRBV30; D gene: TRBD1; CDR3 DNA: TGTGCCTTGGACAGGGGGTCAGGCGAGCAGTACTTC; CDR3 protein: CALDRGSGEQYF
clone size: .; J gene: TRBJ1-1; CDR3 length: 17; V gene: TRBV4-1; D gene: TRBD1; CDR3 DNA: TGCGCCAGCAGCCCCCTTGGACAGGGGACCCTGAACACTGAAGCTTTCTTT; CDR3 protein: CASSPLGQGTLNTEAFF
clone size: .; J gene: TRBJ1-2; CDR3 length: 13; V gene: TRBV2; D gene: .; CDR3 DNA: TGTGCCAGCAGTACCACCGGTGATAGTGGCTACACCTTC; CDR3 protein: CASSTTGDSGYTF
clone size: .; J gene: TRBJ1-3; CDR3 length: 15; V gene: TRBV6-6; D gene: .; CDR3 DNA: TGTGCCAGCACCGAAACCCGTTTCTTCGGAAACACCATATATTTT; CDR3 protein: CASTETRFFGNTIYF
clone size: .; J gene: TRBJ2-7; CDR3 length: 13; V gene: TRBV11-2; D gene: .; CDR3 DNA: TGTGCCAGCAGCCCCTCCGGGGGCTACGAGCAGTACTTC; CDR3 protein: CASSPSGGYEQYF
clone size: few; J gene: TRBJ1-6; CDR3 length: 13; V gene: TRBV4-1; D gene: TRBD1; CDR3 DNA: TGCGCCAGCAGGGACAGGGGGAATTCACCCCTCCACTTT; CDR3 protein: CASRDRGNSPLHF
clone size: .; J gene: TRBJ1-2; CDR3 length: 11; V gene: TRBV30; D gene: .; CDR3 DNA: TGTGCCTGGAGTGTGGGCTATGGCTACACCTTC; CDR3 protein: CAWSVGYGYTF
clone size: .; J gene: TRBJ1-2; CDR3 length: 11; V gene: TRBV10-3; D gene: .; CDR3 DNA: TGTGCCATGTTGCCAGGGCATGGCTACACCTTC; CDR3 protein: CAMLPGHGYTF
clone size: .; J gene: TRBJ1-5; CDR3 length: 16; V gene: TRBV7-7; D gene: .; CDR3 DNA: TGTGCCAGCAGCTTAATTCGGACGGCCGGGGGAAGACCCCAGCATTTT; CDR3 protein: CASSLIRTAGGRPQHF
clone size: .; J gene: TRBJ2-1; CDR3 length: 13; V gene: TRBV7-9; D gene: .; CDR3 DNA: TGTGCCAGCAGTCTAGGGGCTAACAATGAGCAGTTCTTC; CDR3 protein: CASSLGANNEQFF
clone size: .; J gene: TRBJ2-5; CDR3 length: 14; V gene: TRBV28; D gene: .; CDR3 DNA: TGTGCCAGCAGTTCCGGGGGCAGTCAGGAGACCCAGTACTTC; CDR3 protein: CASSSGGSQETQYF
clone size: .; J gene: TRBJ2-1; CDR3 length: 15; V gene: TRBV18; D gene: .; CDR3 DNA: TGTGCCAGCTCACCTACAGACATTACCATCAATGAGCAGTTCTTC; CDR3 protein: CASSPTDITINEQFF
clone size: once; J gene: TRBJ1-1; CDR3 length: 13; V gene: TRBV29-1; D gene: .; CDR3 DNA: TGCAGCGTCAGAATCAATTTGAACACTGAAGCTTTCTTT; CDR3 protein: CSVRINLNTEAFF
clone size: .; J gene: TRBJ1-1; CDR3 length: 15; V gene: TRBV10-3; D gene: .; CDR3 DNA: TGTGCCATAAACCCGGGACCGATGGGGCTCCCTGAAGCTTTCTTT; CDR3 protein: CAINPGPMGLPEAFF
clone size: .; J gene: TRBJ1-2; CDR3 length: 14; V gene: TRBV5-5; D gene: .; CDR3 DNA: TGTGCCAGCCAAACGGGCAGCTCTAACTATGGCTACACCTTC; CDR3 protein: CASQTGSSNYGYTF
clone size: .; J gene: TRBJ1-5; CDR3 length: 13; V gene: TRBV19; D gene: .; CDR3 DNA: TGTGCCAGTAGTATGTACGAGGATCAGCCCCAGCATTTT; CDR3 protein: CASSMYEDQPQHF
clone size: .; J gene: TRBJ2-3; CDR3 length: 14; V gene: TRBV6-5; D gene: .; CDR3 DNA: TGTGCCAGCAGGCGGGACTTGTTCACAGATACGCAGTATTTT; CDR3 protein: CASRRDLFTDTQYF
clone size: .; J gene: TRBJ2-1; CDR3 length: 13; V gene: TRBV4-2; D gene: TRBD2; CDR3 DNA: TGTGCCAGCAGCCTGACTAGCGGAGAAAAGCAGTTCTTC; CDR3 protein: CASSLTSGEKQFF
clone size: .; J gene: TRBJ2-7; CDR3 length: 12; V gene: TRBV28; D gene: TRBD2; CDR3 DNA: TGTGCCAGTAGCGGGAGTTCCTACGAGCAGTACTTC; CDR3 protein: CASSGSSYEQYF
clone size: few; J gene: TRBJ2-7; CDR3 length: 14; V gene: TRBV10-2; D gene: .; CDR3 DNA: TGCGCCAGCAGTTTAGGAGGGAAACCCTACGAGCAGTACTTC; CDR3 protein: CASSLGGKPYEQYF
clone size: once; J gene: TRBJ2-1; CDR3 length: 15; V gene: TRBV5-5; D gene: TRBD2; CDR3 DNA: TGTGCCAGCAGCCAGCGGGAGAGCTCCTACAATGAGCAGTTCTTC; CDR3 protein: CASSQRESSYNEQFF
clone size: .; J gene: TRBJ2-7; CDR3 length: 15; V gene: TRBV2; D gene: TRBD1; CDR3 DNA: TGTGCCAGCAGGGTGGGACAGGGGGTATTCTACGAGCAGTACTTC; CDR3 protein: CASRVGQGVFYEQYF
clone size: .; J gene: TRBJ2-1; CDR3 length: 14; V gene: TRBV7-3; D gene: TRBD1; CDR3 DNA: TGTGCCAGCAGCTTGGGACAGGGAAACAATGAGCAGTTCTTC; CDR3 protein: CASSLGQGNNEQFF
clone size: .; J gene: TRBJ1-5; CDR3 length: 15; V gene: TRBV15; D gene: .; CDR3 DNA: TGTGCCACCAGCAGAGATCGAGGGAATTATCAGCCCCAGCATTTT; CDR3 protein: CATSRDRGNYQPQHF
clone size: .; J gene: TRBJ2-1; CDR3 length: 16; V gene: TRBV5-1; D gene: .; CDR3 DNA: TGCGCCAGCAGCGGGGGACTCGTTGGCTCCTACAATGAGCAGTTCTTC; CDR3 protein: CASSGGLVGSYNEQFF
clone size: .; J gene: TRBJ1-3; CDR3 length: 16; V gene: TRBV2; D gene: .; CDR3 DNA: TGTGCCAGCAGTGAAGCGCTTTGGGGAACTGGAAACACCATATATTTT; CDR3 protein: CASSEALWGTGNTIYF
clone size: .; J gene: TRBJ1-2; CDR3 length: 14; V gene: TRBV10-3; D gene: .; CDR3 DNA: TGTGCCATCACCGAAGGACCCGGGGACTATGGCTACACCTTC; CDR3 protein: CAITEGPGDYGYTF
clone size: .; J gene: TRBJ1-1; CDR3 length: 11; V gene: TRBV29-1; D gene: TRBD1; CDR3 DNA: TGCAGCGTTGAGTGGGACAGGAAGCCTTTCTTT; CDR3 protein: CSVEWDRKPFF
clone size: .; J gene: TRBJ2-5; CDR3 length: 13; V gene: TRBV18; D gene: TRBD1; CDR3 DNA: TGTGCCAGCTCACGGGACAGGCAAGAGACCCAGTACTTC; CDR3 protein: CASSRDRQETQYF
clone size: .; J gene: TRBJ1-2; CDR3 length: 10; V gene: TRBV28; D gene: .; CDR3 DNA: TGTGCCAGCAGTTTGGATGGCTACACCTTC; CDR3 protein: CASSLDGYTF
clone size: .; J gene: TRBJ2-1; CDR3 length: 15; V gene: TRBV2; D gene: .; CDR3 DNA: TGTGCCAGCAGTGGCCAACTAGCTAGTGCGAATGAGCAGTTCTTC; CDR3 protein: CASSGQLASANEQFF
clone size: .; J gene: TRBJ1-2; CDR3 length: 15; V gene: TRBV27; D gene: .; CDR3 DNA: TGTGCCAGCAGTCCTCGGGACGGACAGATGCGTGGCTACACCTTC; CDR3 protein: CASSPRDGQMRGYTF
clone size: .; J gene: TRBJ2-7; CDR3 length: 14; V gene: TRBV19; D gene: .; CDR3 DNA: TGTGCCAGTAGTATCTCGGTAAGCTCCTACGAGCAGTACTTC; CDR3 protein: CASSISVSSYEQYF
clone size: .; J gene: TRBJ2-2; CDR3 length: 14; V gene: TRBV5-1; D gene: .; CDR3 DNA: TGCGCCAGCAGCTCCGGACCGGGGGCCGGGGAGCTGTTTTTT; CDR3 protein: CASSSGPGAGELFF
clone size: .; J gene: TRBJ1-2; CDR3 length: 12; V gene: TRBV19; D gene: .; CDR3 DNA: TGTGCCAGTAGTCCACCTCTTAATGGCTACACCTTC; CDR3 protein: CASSPPLNGYTF
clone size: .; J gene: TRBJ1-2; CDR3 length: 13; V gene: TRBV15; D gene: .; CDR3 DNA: TGTGCCACCAGCAGAAGGCGGGATGGGGGCTACACCTTC; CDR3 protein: CATSRRRDGGYTF
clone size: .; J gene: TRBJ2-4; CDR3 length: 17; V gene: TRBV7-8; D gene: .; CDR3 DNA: TGTGCCAGCAGCTTAGGCCGGGGAACGGGGGCCAAAAACATTCAGTACTTC; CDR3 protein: CASSLGRGTGAKNIQYF
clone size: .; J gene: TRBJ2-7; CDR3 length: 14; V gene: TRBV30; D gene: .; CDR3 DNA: TGTGCCTGGAACCTACTAACGGGCGCGGGCGAGCAGTACTTC; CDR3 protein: CAWNLLTGAGEQYF
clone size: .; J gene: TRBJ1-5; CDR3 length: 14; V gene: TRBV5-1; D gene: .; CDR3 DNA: TGCGCCAGCAGCTTGAGCGGGGAGGGTCAGCCCCAGCATTTT; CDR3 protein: CASSLSGEGQPQHF
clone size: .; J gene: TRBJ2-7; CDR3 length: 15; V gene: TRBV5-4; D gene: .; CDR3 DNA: TGTGCCAGCAGCTTATCCAGCGGTGCTTCCTACGAGCAGTACTTC; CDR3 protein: CASSLSSGASYEQYF
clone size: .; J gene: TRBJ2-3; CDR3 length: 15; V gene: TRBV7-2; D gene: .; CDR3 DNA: TGTGCCAGCAGCTTCAGACCACTAAGCACAGATACGCAGTATTTT; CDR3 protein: CASSFRPLSTDTQYF
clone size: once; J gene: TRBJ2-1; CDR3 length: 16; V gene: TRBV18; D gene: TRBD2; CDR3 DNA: TGTGCCAGCTCGTCTGGTTCTAGCGGGGACTACAATGAGCAGTTCTTC; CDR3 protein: CASSSGSSGDYNEQFF
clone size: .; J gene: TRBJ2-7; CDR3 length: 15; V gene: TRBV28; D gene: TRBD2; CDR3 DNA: TGTGCCAGCAGTTCCCGACTAGCGGGAGCCTACGAGCAGTACTTC; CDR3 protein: CASSSRLAGAYEQYF
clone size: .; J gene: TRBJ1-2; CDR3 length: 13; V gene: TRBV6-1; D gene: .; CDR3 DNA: TGTGCCAGCAGTGAAAGGGACAACTATGGCTACACCTTC; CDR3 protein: CASSERDNYGYTF
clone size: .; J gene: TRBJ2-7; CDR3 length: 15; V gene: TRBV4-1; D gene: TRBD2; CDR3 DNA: TGCGCCAGCAGCCAATCGGCCGGGAGGACCTACGAGCAGTACTTC; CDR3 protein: CASSQSAGRTYEQYF
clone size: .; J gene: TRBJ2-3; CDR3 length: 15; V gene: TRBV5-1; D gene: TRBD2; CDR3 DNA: TGCGCCAGCAGCGCCCTTAGCGGGATAACAGATACGCAGTATTTT; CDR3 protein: CASSALSGITDTQYF
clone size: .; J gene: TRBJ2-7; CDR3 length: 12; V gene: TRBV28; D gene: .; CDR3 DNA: TGTGCCAGCAGCTCCTCGATGGTCGAGCAGTACTTC; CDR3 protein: CASSSSMVEQYF
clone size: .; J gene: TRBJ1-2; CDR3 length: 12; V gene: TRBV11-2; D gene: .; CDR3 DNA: TGTGCCAGCAGCCCGGCGGGGGGTGGCTACACCTTC; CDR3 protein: CASSPAGGGYTF
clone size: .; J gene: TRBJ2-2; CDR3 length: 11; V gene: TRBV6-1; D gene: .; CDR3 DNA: TGTGCCAGCAGTGAGACCGGGGAGCTGTTTTTT; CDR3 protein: CASSETGELFF
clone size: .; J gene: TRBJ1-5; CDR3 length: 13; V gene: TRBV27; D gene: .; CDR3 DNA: TGTGCCAGCAGTGGGGAGGGTTGGCAGCCCCAGCATTTT; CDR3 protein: CASSGEGWQPQHF
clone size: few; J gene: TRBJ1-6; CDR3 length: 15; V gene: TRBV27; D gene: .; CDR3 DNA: TGTGCCAGCAGTCCGAGCAGGGAATTTAATTCACCCCTCCACTTT; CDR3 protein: CASSPSREFNSPLHF
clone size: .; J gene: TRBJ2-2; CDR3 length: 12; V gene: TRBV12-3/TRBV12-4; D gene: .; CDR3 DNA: TGTGCCAGCAGTCAGAACACCGGGGAGCTGTTTTTT; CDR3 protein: CASSQNTGELFF
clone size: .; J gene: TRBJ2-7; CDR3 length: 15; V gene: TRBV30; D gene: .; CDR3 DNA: TGTGCCTGGTACTCGGACCTCAGGACGGCCTACGAGCAGTACTTC; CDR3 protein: CAWYSDLRTAYEQYF